The 7 T cell receptor beta chains below come from one sample, sequenced in a study of tissue T cells after allogeneic stem cell transplantation. The time point was: mouse harvest day 7 after allogeneic transplant. Mouse grafts combined 10^7 T-cell-depleted bone marrow cells with 10^6 splenic CD5+ T cells. Profiling relied on immunoSEQ multiplex PCR, and the TCRdb table lists in-frame clones only, not all of them. Here the sample spans over 5,000 clones, about half being singletons. Sequencing used gut tissue. These receptors all stem from a female BALB/c mouse given C57BL/6 T cells with graft-versus-host disease after an allogeneic hematopoietic cell transplant.

This clone has more than one count but fewer than ten. Genes here carry mouse names. Read sequence stops 1 residue before the CDR3 end, and the germline J gene provides the missing end. This chain links TRBV3 with TRBJ2-7; D not resolved. The V gene's germline CDR1 is SNHLY and CDR2 FYNGKV (reference sequence). Deletions cut 5 bases from V and 0 bases from J, with 5 bases between. The CDR3 loop spans 12 amino acids. The CDR3 loop is CASSPASYEQYF. The covered CDR3 bases are TGTGCCAGCAGCCCCGCCTCCTATGAACAGTAC.

Of note for this clone: Mouse gene names and germline throughout. Read coverage stops 1 residue before the CDR3 terminus; the germline J gene supplies the remainder. The chain recombines TRBV23 with TRBJ1-2; TRBD1, as called in the table, went unchecked against the DNA. There are 13 residues in the CDR3. The germline gives CDR1 KGHTA, CDR2 FQNQQP. The CDR3 bases that were read are TGCTCCAGCAGTCGACAGGGGAACTCCGACTACACC. It codes for CSSSRQGNSDYT. The complete CDR3 protein is CSSSRQGNSDYTF.

With respect to this clone: Germline and genes: mouse. Read sequence stops 1 residue before the CDR3 end, and the germline J gene provides the missing end. The chain couples TRBV3 to TRBJ2-7; 8 bases are a match to TRBD2. The CDR3 totals 14 residues. Germline values: CDR1 SNHLY, CDR2 FYNGKV (reference sequence). J lost 6 bases, V lost 2 bases, and 6 bases had no gene match. The CDR3 reads CASSLFGGAVEQYF. CDR3 DNA, as far as it was read: TGTGCCAGCAGCTTATTCGGGGGGGCCGTTGAACAGTAC.

To note about this clone: Gene labels here are mouse ones. Read coverage stops 1 residue before the CDR3 terminus; the germline J gene supplies the remainder. The chain recombines TRBV13-1 with TRBJ1-4, with a weak D call TRBD1 (5 bases). The V end lost 5 bases, the J end lost 0 bases, and 5 bases lay between the germline ends. CDR1 is NSHNY and CDR2 is SYGAGN in the germline V gene. CDR3 length equals 13 residues. The DNA read from the CDR3 is TGTGCCAGCAGGACAGTTTCCAACGAAAGATTATTT. Translation: CASRTVSNERLF. The entire CDR3 protein reads CASRTVSNERLFF.

This clone was seen more than once but under ten times. Gene labels here are mouse ones. The sequenced fragment ends 1 residue before the CDR3 boundary, so the rest is inferred from the germline J gene. The chain employs TRBV15 and TRBJ2-1; TRBD2 matches at 7 bases. V trimming: 4 bases; J trimming: 3 bases; junction bases outside the gene matches: 0. The germline V gene has CDR1 SGHND and CDR2 FRSKSL. The CDR3 runs 13 residues. The CDR3 bases that were read are TGTGCCAGCAGTTGGGGGGGCTATGCTGAGCAGTTC. This translates into CASSWGGYAEQF. The full CDR3 protein reads CASSWGGYAEQFF.

This clone was observed a single time. Mouse germline and gene names are used. The missing CDR3 end, 1 residue past where the read stops, is filled in from the germline J gene. The chain employs TRBV26 and TRBJ2-1; D is possibly TRBD1 (6 bases). V lost 6 bases, J lost 9 bases, and 15 bases lay in between. The CDR3 contains 13 residues. In germline, CDR1 is KGHPV, CDR2 FQNQEV (reference sequence). The CDR3 bases that were read are TGTGCCAGCAGATACAGGGATAGGGGTGAGCAGTTC. Translating gives CASRYRDRGEQF. In full, the CDR3 is CASRYRDRGEQFF.

With respect to this clone: Mouse names are used for the genes. Read data end 1 residue before the CDR3 end; the end is taken from the germline J gene. The gene calls are TRBV19 and TRBJ2-4; 12 nucleotides match TRBD1. Germline CDR1 is FNHDT and CDR2 is SITEND (reference sequence). The length of the CDR3 is 16 residues. V shed 8 bases, J shed 1 base, and the junction held 8 bases outside the gene matches. CDR3 residues: CAREPGQGAGQNTLYF. The sequenced part of the CDR3 DNA is TGTGCCAGGGAACCGGGACAGGGGGCGGGTCAAAACACCTTGTAC.